This T cell receptor beta chain originates from a study of PD-1 blockade in mismatch repair-deficient tumors (dated by TCRdb to between 2016 and 2019). Study-level background: Between late 2013 and 2016, the trial enrolled 86 consecutive patients with more than nine types of mismatch repair-deficient cancer, all of whom had received prior treatment and were progressing. Deep sequencing of TCR CDR3 regions was used to track tumor-associated T cell clones in peripheral blood of patients responding to PD-1 blockade. The study at large found these results: Rapid expansion after pembrolizumab followed by contraction, generally before radiologic responses, was shown by tumor-resident clones, which were often undetectable in blood before treatment.

Mismatch repair deficiency in every enrolled patient was established by polymerase chain reaction or immunohistochemistry. A few patients who responded to pembrolizumab therapy underwent TCR sequencing. The phase II trial prospectively tested pembrolizumab PD-1 blockade in advanced mismatch repair-deficient cancers regardless of tissue of origin. Peripheral blood T cell samples were serially collected before and at multiple times after PD-1 blockade was started. Blood sampling time points were reported as weeks after the first dose of pembrolizumab. The cysteine opens and the phenylalanine closes a CDR3 of 12 amino acids. Only CDR3 DNA remains: 36 bases, in frame from the first base. CDR1 and CDR2, per the germline V gene, are SNHLY and FYNNEI. The trim is 6 bases for V and 1 base for J, with a gap of 6 bases between the germline ends. This clone was counted once. The target of this receptor is not known. No base-level quality is on record; no much larger clone is a single base apart.

Libraries were made using the immunoSEQ multiplex PCR assay. TCRdb carries this immuneACCESS record with in-frame sequences only. Its versions omit some clonotypes, under half of them owing to an unresolved V gene in the studies checked, with the rest unexplained. This sample gives over 30,000 clones in total; 75% to 90% of them show up just once. Jointly, the top ten make up approximately 3.6% of the sample. This chain joins TRBV2 to TRBJ1-1; TRBD1 is perhaps the D gene, given 5 matching bases. The sequence came from an adult with mismatch repair-deficient cancer. Sample: PBMCs, taken less than 7 weeks after starting pembrolizumab. At the DNA level, the sequence is TGTGCCAGCAGGACAGCGAACACTGAAGCTTTCTTT. This is translated as CASRTANTEAFF.